The 21 T cell receptor beta chains presented below share a single source sample, sequenced in a study of monozygotic twins with inflammatory bowel disease. One entry per CDR3 protein, without DNA, is what TCRdb gives after re-calling the 5' RACE reads. The sample yields 420,000 or so distinct CDR3 sequences, of which the top ten take up approximately 2.3%. Material: blood. These receptors all stem from a human donor with ulcerative colitis or Crohn's disease, or a healthy co-twin of an affected twin (not recorded which).

The CDR3 sequence: CASSQVLMNQPQHF. This chain uses TRBV3-1 with TRBJ1-5. This CDR3 has 14 residues. CDR1 is LGHDT, CDR2 YNNKEL, per germline (reference sequence).

The chain couples TRBV6-6 to TRBJ1-5; TCRdb calls TRBD1, which cannot be checked without DNA. The CDR3 length is 14 residues. Germline V gene data show CDR1 as MNHNY and CDR2 as SVGAGI (reference sequence). CDR3 in amino acids: CASRAGLGDQPQHF.

V and J are TRBV19 and TRBJ2-3; the TCRdb D gene call, TRBD2, has no DNA to confirm it. This CDR3 is built from 18 residues. Germline assignment: CDR1 LNHDA and CDR2 SQIVND (reference sequence). The CDR3 protein is CASSTGTSGTRGTDTQYF.

The gene calls are TRBV5-1 and TRBJ2-5; TCRdb outputs TRBD2, but without DNA this stays unchecked. This CDR3 has 16 amino acids. Germline CDR1 is SGHRS and CDR2 is YFSETQ. The CDR3 sequence: CASSLATAGGLETQYF.

The V call is TRBV7-2, the J call TRBJ2-2; TCRdb lists TRBD2, though no DNA is available to test this call. The CDR3 is 15 residues long. Germline V lookup: CDR1 SGHTA, CDR2 FQGNSA. Here the CDR3 reads CASSLVFSGDSGLFF.

CDR3: CASSLTPGTGVQPQHF. The chain carries TRBV5-1 and TRBJ1-5; TCRdb returns TRBD1, unconfirmable since there is no DNA. This CDR3 is 16 amino acids long. CDR1 is SGHRS, CDR2 YFSETQ, per germline.

V usage is TRBV4-3 and J usage is TRBJ2-2. Germline V gene sequence: CDR1 LGHNA, CDR2 YSLEER. The CDR3 covers 14 residues. The CDR3 region is CASSQDNLPGELFF.

This chain connects TRBV12-3 or TRBV12-4 to TRBJ2-2; TCRdb's D call of TRBD2 is untestable without DNA. CDR3 length equals 16 residues. The CDR3 sequence is CASSLGGRARTGELFF.

The genes are TRBV5-5 and TRBJ1-1; TCRdb designates TRBD1, a call that cannot be tested without DNA. The CDR3 loop spans 13 amino acids. In germline, CDR1 is SGHKS, CDR2 YYEKEE (reference sequence). Here the CDR3 reads CASSPDSNTEAFF.

The V gene is TRBV11-2, the J gene TRBJ2-1; TCRdb selects TRBD1, and the lack of DNA leaves this call unchecked. CDR1 is SGHAT and CDR2 is FQNNGV in the germline V gene. CDR3 length: 16 residues. CDR3: CASSLVAGIGYNEQFF.

This chain connects TRBV5-6 to TRBJ1-5; TCRdb picks TRBD1, but there is no DNA to check that call. This CDR3 contains 16 residues. Germline-derived CDR1 and CDR2 are SGHDT and YYEEEE. CDR3 in amino acids: CASSLWTLGSNQPQHF.

The genes are TRBV7-9 and TRBJ2-1. The CDR3 length is 15 residues. CDR1 is SEHNR, CDR2 FQNEAQ, per germline (reference sequence). The chain's CDR3 is CASSSSRRTYNEQFF.

The rearrangement uses TRBV5-1 and TRBJ2-4; TCRdb gives TRBD1 as the D gene, but with no DNA this cannot be confirmed. The CDR3 consists of 13 residues. The germline gives CDR1 SGHRS, CDR2 YFSETQ. The CDR3 loop is CASRLGTSNIQYF.

This CDR3 is CASASPFGYTF. This chain links TRBV3-1 with TRBJ1-2; TCRdb picks TRBD1, but there is no DNA to check that call. The CDR3 is 11 amino acids. Germline CDR1 reads LGHDT; CDR2 reads YNNKEL (reference sequence). The complete variable domain, with remaining parts taken from reference TRBV3-1 and TRBJ1-2, reads DTAVSQTPKYLVTQMGNDKSIKCEQNLGHDTMYWYKQDSKKFLKIMFSYNNKELIINETVPNRFSPKSPDKAHLNLHINSLELGDSAVYFCASASPFGYTFGSGTRLTVV.

The V call is TRBV9, the J call TRBJ2-5. This CDR3 contains 12 residues. In germline, CDR1 is SGDLS, CDR2 YYNGEE. The CDR3 is CASSSSQETQYF.

The J gene is TRBJ2-2, the V gene TRBV3-1; TCRdb reports TRBD2, a call that lacks DNA to check it against. The CDR3 runs to 14 residues. In germline, CDR1 is LGHDT, CDR2 YNNKEL (reference sequence). The CDR3: CASSQRQGAGELFF.

J is TRBJ2-5 and V is TRBV5-1; checking the TCRdb D call of TRBD1 is not possible without DNA. This CDR3 contains 14 residues. In germline, CDR1 is SGHRS, CDR2 YFSETQ. The CDR3 protein is CASSLGSGEETQYF.

The V gene is TRBV5-1, the J gene TRBJ2-2; the D call of TRBD1 rests on TCRdb alone, since no DNA is present to check it. The germline gives CDR1 SGHRS, CDR2 YFSETQ. The CDR3 spans 16 residues. CDR3 region: CASSLLPRGATGELFF. Looking up the rest from reference TRBV5-1 and TRBJ2-2 gives the full variable domain: KAGVTQTPRYLIKTRGQQVTLSCSPISGHRSVSWYQQTPGQGLQFLFEYFSETQRNKGNFPGRFSGRQFSNSRSEMNVSTLELGDSALYLCASSLLPRGATGELFFGEGSRLTVL.

The chain combines TRBV5-6 with TRBJ1-5. Per germline, CDR1 SGHDT and CDR2 YYEEEE. The CDR3 contains 15 residues. CDR3 in amino acids: CASSLAGRSNQPQHF.

The V gene is TRBV5-5, the J gene TRBJ1-6; there is no DNA to check the TCRdb D call of TRBD1. From germline, CDR1 is SGHKS and CDR2 YYEKEE (reference sequence). CDR3 length equals 16 residues. This chain's CDR3 is CASSLGTTGVNSPLHF.

This chain's CDR3 is CAISEGGQGATEAFF. The rearrangement joins TRBV10-3 to TRBJ1-1; the D call from TCRdb, TRBD1, cannot be confirmed without DNA. In germline, CDR1 is ENHRY, CDR2 SYGVKD. The length of the CDR3 is 15 residues.